These T cell receptor beta chains were read from a single sample in a study of cytomegalovirus exposure and HLA in healthy donors. Libraries were prepared by immunoSEQ multiplex PCR; TCRdb keeps only in-frame clonotypes and omits some of them. The sample gives roughly 200,000 clones, approximately 78% of which show up once; 1.7% is in the top ten. Sequencing used PBMCs. The receptors derive from a woman between 18 and 30 years old in good health and CMV-seronegative. Each CDR3 is given with its conserved first and last residue. D genes are given only for firm matches. Only part of the rows carry a size: once, few, many, or a class if the clone is expanded.

>TRBV28|TRBJ1-5|TRBD1|.
CASSWTGGLNQPQHF
TGTGCCAGCAGCTGGACAGGGGGCTTGAATCAGCCCCAGCATTTT
>TRBV28|TRBJ2-7|TRBD2|.
CASRGTSGYEQYF
TGTGCCAGCAGGGGGACTAGCGGATACGAGCAGTACTTC
>TRBV4-2|TRBJ1-1|TRBD1|.
CASSHNRGTNTEAFF
TGTGCCAGCAGCCATAACAGGGGAACGAACACTGAAGCTTTCTTT
>TRBV10-2|TRBJ2-2|.|few
CASSELDSNTGELFF
TGCGCCAGCAGTGAGCTAGATTCGAACACCGGGGAGCTGTTTTTT
>TRBV7-7|TRBJ1-1|.|once
CASSRLTGKNTEAFF
TGTGCCAGCAGCCGCCTTACGGGGAAGAACACTGAAGCTTTCTTT
>TRBV10-2|TRBJ1-3|.|.
CASSESGGASSGNTIYF
TGCGCCAGCAGTGAGTCCGGGGGGGCGAGCTCTGGAAACACCATATATTTT
>TRBV21-1|TRBJ2-5|.|.
CASSPRLAGKSQETQYF
TGTGCCAGCAGCCCCCGGCTAGCGGGAAAATCTCAAGAGACCCAGTACTTC
>TRBV5-1|TRBJ1-2|.|once
CASTEGSTGRNYGYTF
TGCGCCAGCACTGAGGGGTCGACAGGCCGTAACTATGGCTACACCTTC
>TRBV2|TRBJ2-7|TRBD2|.
CASQDSGRVRYEQYF
TGTGCCAGCCAAGATAGCGGGAGAGTTCGCTACGAGCAGTACTTC
>TRBV4-3|TRBJ1-3|TRBD1|.
CASSQDWDWTGGNTIYF
TGCGCCAGCAGCCAAGATTGGGACTGGACAGGGGGAAACACCATATATTTT
>TRBV7-2|TRBJ1-1|TRBD1|.
CASSRDSREAFF
TGTGCCAGCAGCCGGGACAGCCGTGAAGCTTTCTTT
>TRBV19|TRBJ1-4|TRBD1|.
CASTGTGGRSNEKLFF
TGTGCCAGTACCGGGACAGGGGGACGGTCTAATGAAAAACTGTTTTTT
>TRBV27|TRBJ2-2|TRBD2|.
CASSPLGLAGGPRGELFF
TGTGCCAGCAGCCCCCTGGGACTAGCGGGAGGGCCAAGGGGGGAGCTGTTTTTT
>TRBV7-2|TRBJ2-2|TRBD2|once
CASSLATAGGSLAELFF
TGTGCCAGCAGCTTAGCAACAGCGGGAGGGAGTTTGGCGGAGCTGTTTTTT
>TRBV28|TRBJ1-1|.|.
CASRGPRNTEAFF
TGTGCCAGCAGGGGGCCTAGGAACACTGAAGCTTTCTTT
>TRBV7-8|TRBJ2-7|TRBD2|.
CASSSGASGKRAYEQYF
TGTGCCAGCAGCTCAGGGGCTAGCGGGAAGCGCGCCTACGAGCAGTACTTC
>TRBV7-8|TRBJ2-3|TRBD1|.
CASSRRDRGDTQYF
TGTGCCAGCAGCCGACGGGACAGGGGAGATACGCAGTATTTT
>TRBV27|TRBJ1-1|TRBD1|.
CASSFNSDRGVEAFF
TGTGCCAGCAGTTTCAATAGTGACAGGGGAGTTGAAGCTTTCTTT
>TRBV5-6|TRBJ2-5|TRBD2|.
CASSPNITGNRLARETQYF
TGTGCCAGCAGCCCTAACATAACTGGGAATCGACTAGCGCGGGAGACCCAGTACTTC
>TRBV28|TRBJ1-5|.|few
CASRTQGNNQPQHF
TGTGCCAGCAGAACCCAGGGGAACAATCAGCCCCAGCATTTT
>TRBV7-9|TRBJ1-2|TRBD1|.
CASDGTGTGGSGYTF
TGTGCCAGCGACGGTACGGGGACAGGGGGATCTGGCTACACCTTC
>TRBV6-1|TRBJ1-4|TRBD1|.
CASSGERQGPNEKLFF
TGTGCCAGCAGTGGAGAGAGACAGGGCCCTAATGAAAAACTGTTTTTT
>TRBV30|TRBJ2-7|TRBD2|.
CAWGRTSGTLYEQYF
TGTGCCTGGGGACGTACTAGCGGGACCCTCTACGAGCAGTACTTC
>TRBV6-5|TRBJ2-3|.|.
CASSVQRTDTQYF
TGTGCCAGCAGTGTACAGCGCACAGATACGCAGTATTTT
>TRBV5-1|TRBJ1-4|.|.
CASSLIPGSNEKLFF
TGCGCCAGCAGCTTGATTCCGGGTTCTAATGAAAAACTGTTTTTT
>TRBV28|TRBJ2-1|.|.
CASSFIRGTYNEQFF
TGTGCCAGCAGTTTTATCCGGGGAACCTACAATGAGCAGTTCTTC
>TRBV5-1|TRBJ2-1|.|.
CASSLGWERTGNEQFF
TGCGCCAGCAGCTTGGGGTGGGAGCGGACCGGCAATGAGCAGTTCTTC
>TRBV4-2|TRBJ1-1|TRBD1|many
CASSHETGGGLTEAFF
TGTGCCAGCAGCCATGAGACAGGGGGCGGATTGACTGAAGCTTTCTTT
>TRBV6-5|TRBJ1-1|TRBD1|.
CASSYPDRPNTEAFF
TGTGCCAGCAGTTACCCGGACAGGCCGAACACTGAAGCTTTCTTT
>TRBV2|TRBJ2-7|TRBD2|.
CASSERKTSGYEQYF
TGTGCCAGCAGTGAAAGGAAGACTAGCGGCTACGAGCAGTACTTC
>TRBV4-3|TRBJ2-3|TRBD2|once
CASSQDPSGSADTQYF
TGCGCCAGCAGCCAAGACCCTAGCGGGAGCGCAGATACGCAGTATTTT
>TRBV5-1|TRBJ2-1|.|.
CASTLEGASYNEQFF
TGCGCCAGCACCTTGGAGGGGGCATCCTACAATGAGCAGTTCTTC
>TRBV6-5|TRBJ2-4|.|.
CASSQTGWSNIQYF
TGTGCCAGCAGTCAAACAGGGTGGTCAAACATTCAGTACTTC
>TRBV2|TRBJ1-2|.|.
CASTVNSGYTF
TGTGCCAGCACGGTGAATTCGGGCTACACCTTC
>TRBV10-2|TRBJ2-7|.|.
CATARDTSYEQYF
TGCGCCACGGCCCGGGACACTTCCTACGAGCAGTACTTC
>TRBV6-5|TRBJ2-3|.|.
CASRRDFSTDTQYF
TGTGCCAGCAGGCGGGACTTCAGCACAGATACGCAGTATTTT
>TRBV11-3|TRBJ1-1|.|.
CASSLNEAEDTEAFF
TGTGCCAGCAGCTTAAACGAGGCGGAAGACACTGAAGCTTTCTTT
>TRBV12-5|TRBJ2-2|TRBD1|once
CASGDDRGNTGELFF
TGTGCTAGTGGCGATGACAGGGGGAACACCGGGGAGCTGTTTTTT
>TRBV4-2|TRBJ2-1|.|.
CASSQDRGGYNEQFF
TGTGCCAGCAGCCAAGATAGGGGGGGGTACAATGAGCAGTTCTTC
>TRBV5-6|TRBJ1-2|TRBD1|.
CASSWDRGVGYGYTF
TGTGCCAGCAGCTGGGACAGGGGGGTAGGGTATGGCTACACCTTC
>TRBV11-2|TRBJ1-1|.|.
CASSLRGGGGNTEAFF
TGTGCCAGCAGCCTGCGGGGAGGAGGAGGGAACACTGAAGCTTTCTTT